A single sample gave rise to the 11 T cell receptor beta chains below, sequenced in a study of blood T cell repertoires in COVID-19 (dated by TCRdb to between 2020 and 2021). Library preparation used the immunoSEQ multiplex PCR assay. The table comes from immuneACCESS by way of TCRdb, which keeps in-frame sequences with V and J called. Part of the clones is missing from these tables; in studies checked, under half for an unresolved V gene and the rest for unknown reasons. The sample has 200,000 to 250,000 clones on record, about 84% of them singletons. The ten largest clonotypes hold roughly an eighth of the sample. Material: peripheral blood. The source of these receptors is a man aged 80 or over with acute or convalescent COVID-19.

This chain uses TRBV5-1 with TRBJ2-2; D is possibly TRBD2 (6 bases). The CDR3 totals 16 residues. Trimming pared 4 bases from V and 4 bases from J, leaving 17 bases between. Germline CDR1 SGHRS, CDR2 YFSETQ. The CDR3 is CASSPGPGSGTGELFF. The CDR3 nucleotides read TGCGCCAGCAGCCCGGGGCCAGGTAGCGGCACCGGGGAGCTGTTTTTT. Full variable domain (remainder filled in from reference TRBV5-1 and TRBJ2-2): KAGVTQTPRYLIKTRGQQVTLSCSPISGHRSVSWYQQTPGQGLQFLFEYFSETQRNKGNFPGRFSGRQFSNSRSEMNVSTLELGDSALYLCASSPGPGSGTGELFFGEGSRLTVL.

The CDR3 DNA sequence: TGTGCCAGCAGCACTGGACAGGGAGGGTATCAGCCCCAGCATTTT. Its translation is CASSTGQGGYQPQHF. The chain recombines TRBV28 with TRBJ1-5; 8 positions match TRBD1. Germline-derived CDR1 and CDR2 are MDHEN and SYDVKM. Germline trimming cut 6 bases from V and 5 bases from J; bases unmatched to any gene: 9. This CDR3 is built from 15 residues.

On this clone: Being one base from a much bigger clone, this may be a read error. The gene calls are TRBV7-9 and TRBJ1-4; 10 positions match TRBD1. The CDR3 sequence is 14 residues long. Germline-derived CDR1 and CDR2 are SEHNR and FQNEAQ (reference sequence). V was clipped by 5 bases and J by 5 bases; unmatched bases: 2. As DNA, the CDR3 is TGTGCCAGCAGCCCGGGACAGGGGAATGAAAAACTGTTTTTT. Encoded protein: CASSPGQGNEKLFF.

The rearrangement uses TRBV19 and TRBJ2-1; tentatively, D is TRBD1 (5 bases). The CDR3 loop spans 13 amino acids. The V gene lost 7 bases and the J gene lost 9 bases, with 16 bases spanning the gap. Germline CDR1 and CDR2: LNHDA and SQIVND (reference sequence). The CDR3 DNA reads as TGTGCCAGTACGCAGGGCATGGTAGGTGAGCAGTTCTTC. This sequence encodes CASTQGMVGEQFF.

V is TRBV5-1 and J is TRBJ2-1; 9 bases are shared with TRBD1. Unmatched junction bases numbered 7, after V lost 6 bases and J lost 3 bases. This CDR3 region has 15 residues. Germline V lookup: CDR1 SGHRS, CDR2 YFSETQ. Written as DNA, the CDR3 is TGCGCCAGCACCTCTGGGGGACAGGGCTACAATGAGCAGTTCTTC. This codes for CASTSGGQGYNEQFF.

This chain uses TRBV6-4 with TRBJ1-2; unclear D gene. The length of the CDR3 is 12 residues. V was clipped by 3 bases and J by 6 bases, with 8 bases between them. The germline V gene encodes CDR1 MRHNA and CDR2 SNTAGT. The DNA for the CDR3 is TGTGCCAGCAGTGAACGGGGTGATGGCTACACCTTC. Translating it yields CASSERGDGYTF.

In its sample, this clone was seen a few times. The rearrangement links TRBV4-3 to TRBJ1-4; no definite D call. The germline CDR1 and CDR2 sequences are LGHNA and YSLEER. Trimming shortened V by 0 bases and J by 0 bases, and 14 bases separated the two germline ends. The CDR3 sequence is 18 residues long. In DNA, the CDR3 is TGCGCCAGCAGCCAAGATATCGCAACAGCTTCAACTAATGAAAAACTGTTTTTT. Protein product: CASSQDIATASTNEKLFF.

The genes are TRBV5-1 and TRBJ2-1, with D possibly TRBD2 on 6 matching bases. The V end was cut by 0 bases, the J end by 4 bases, with 11 bases between. This CDR3 has 15 residues. Germline assignment: CDR1 SGHRS and CDR2 YFSETQ. CDR3 sequence: CASSLEGGNYNEQFF. The DNA for the CDR3 is TGCGCCAGCAGCTTGGAAGGCGGGAATTACAATGAGCAGTTCTTC. The variable domain in full, with the rest retrieved from reference TRBV5-1 and TRBJ2-1, is KAGVTQTPRYLIKTRGQQVTLSCSPISGHRSVSWYQQTPGQGLQFLFEYFSETQRNKGNFPGRFSGRQFSNSRSEMNVSTLELGDSALYLCASSLEGGNYNEQFFGPGTRLTVL.

J is TRBJ2-7 and V is TRBV6-5; the D is unclear. Germline CDR1 reads MNHEY; CDR2 reads SVGAGI. The CDR3 contains 13 residues. V was cut by 5 bases and J by 5 bases, with 13 bases left in between. Here the CDR3 reads CASSTAVSHEQYF. CDR3 DNA sequence: TGTGCCAGCAGTACGGCGGTTAGTCACGAGCAGTACTTC.

J is TRBJ2-7 and V is TRBV12-3 or TRBV12-4, with D perhaps matching TRBD2 (6 bases). CDR3 length: 13 amino acids. V was cut by 0 bases and J by 7 bases, with 10 bases left in between. The CDR3 bases are TGTGCCAGCAGTTTAGCGGGAGGAGTTGAGCAGTACTTC. Its protein is CASSLAGGVEQYF.

The V and J genes are TRBV28 and TRBJ1-1; TRBD1 might be the D (5 bases). This CDR3 comprises 12 residues. Germline V gene lookup returns CDR1 MDHEN and CDR2 SYDVKM. Between the trimmed V and J ends, which lost 2 bases and 10 bases, there was a span of 11 bases. This CDR3 is CASSLPMGGAFF. The CDR3 DNA is TGTGCCAGCAGTTTACCCATGGGGGGAGCTTTCTTT.